This T cell receptor (beta chain) was recorded in a study of cytomegalovirus exposure and HLA in healthy donors. About the study: The same platform was used for the 100 to 150 validation repertoires as for the roughly 700 first-cohort repertoires, as reported in a later analysis.

The CDR3 covers 14 residues. Germline values: CDR1 SGDLS, CDR2 YYNGEE. The V gene lost 0 bases and the J gene lost 7 bases, with 11 bases spanning the gap. Points on this clone: What it recognizes is unknown.

Generated by immunoSEQ multiplex PCR, the TCRdb table keeps only in-frame clones and is missing some. The table includes 95,000 to 150,000 clones, roughly 90% detected once. Overall study findings and caveats: A subsequent analysis found that TCR clusters from the first cohort also tended to co-occur in the 120 validation repertoires, with 90% to 95% of cluster scores above 0. A list of roughly 160 TCR beta chains associated with cytomegalovirus was given.

This chain joins TRBV9 and TRBJ2-1; the D is unclear. The TCR was taken from a woman younger than 35 in good health and CMV-seronegative. The sequencing sample was made of PBMCs. DNA of the CDR3: TGTGCCAGCAGCGTAGTGACCACCGGGAATGAGCAGTTCTTC. Translation: CASSVVTTGNEQFF.